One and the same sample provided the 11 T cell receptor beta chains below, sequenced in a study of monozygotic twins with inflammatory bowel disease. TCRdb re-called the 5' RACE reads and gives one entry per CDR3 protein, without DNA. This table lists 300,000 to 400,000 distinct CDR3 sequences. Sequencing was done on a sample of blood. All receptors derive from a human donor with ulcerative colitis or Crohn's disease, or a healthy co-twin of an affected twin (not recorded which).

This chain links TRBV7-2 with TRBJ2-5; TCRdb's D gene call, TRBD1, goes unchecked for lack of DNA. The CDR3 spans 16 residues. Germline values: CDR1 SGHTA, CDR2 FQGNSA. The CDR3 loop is CASSPPRKLSGETQYF.

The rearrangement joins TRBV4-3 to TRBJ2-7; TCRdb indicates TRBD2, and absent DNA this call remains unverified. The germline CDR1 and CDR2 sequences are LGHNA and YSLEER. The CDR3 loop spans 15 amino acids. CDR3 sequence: CASSSVAGATYEQYF.

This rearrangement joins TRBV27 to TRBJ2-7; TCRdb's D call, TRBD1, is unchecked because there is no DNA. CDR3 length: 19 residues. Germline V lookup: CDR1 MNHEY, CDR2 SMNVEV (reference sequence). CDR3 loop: CASSFSRTGRTLNSYEQYF.

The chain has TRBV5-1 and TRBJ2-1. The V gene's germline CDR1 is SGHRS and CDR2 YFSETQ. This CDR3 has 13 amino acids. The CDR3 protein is CASSLGTINEQFF.

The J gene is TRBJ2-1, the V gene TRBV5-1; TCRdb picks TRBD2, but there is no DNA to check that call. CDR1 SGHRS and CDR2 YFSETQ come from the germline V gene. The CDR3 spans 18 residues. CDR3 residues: CASSLAQTSGGIGNEQFF.

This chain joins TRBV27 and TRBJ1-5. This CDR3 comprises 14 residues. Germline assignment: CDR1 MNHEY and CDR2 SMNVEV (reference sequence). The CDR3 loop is CASRDYMGNQPQHF.

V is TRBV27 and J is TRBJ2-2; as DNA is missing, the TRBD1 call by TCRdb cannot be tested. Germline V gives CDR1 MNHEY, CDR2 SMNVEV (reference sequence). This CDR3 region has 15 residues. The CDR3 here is CASSLVDPGAGELFF.

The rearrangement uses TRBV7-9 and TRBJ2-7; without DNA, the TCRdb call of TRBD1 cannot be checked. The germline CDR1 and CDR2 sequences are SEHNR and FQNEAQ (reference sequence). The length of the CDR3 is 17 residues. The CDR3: CASSWGTGAQDSYEQYF.

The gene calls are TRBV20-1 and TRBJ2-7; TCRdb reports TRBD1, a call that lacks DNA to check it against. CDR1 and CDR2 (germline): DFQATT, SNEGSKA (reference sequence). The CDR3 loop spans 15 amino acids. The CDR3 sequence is CSARDPEGYSYEQYF.

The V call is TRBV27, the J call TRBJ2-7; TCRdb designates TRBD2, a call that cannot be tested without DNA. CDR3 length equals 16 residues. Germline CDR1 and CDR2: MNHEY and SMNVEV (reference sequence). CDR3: CASRTSPGLRTYEQYF.

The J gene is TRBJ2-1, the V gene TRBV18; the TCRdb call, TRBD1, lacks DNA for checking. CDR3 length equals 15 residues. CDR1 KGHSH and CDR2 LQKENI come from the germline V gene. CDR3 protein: CASSLALGGNNEQFF.